The rows below give T cell receptor beta chains drawn from one sample of a study of T-cell reconstitution after alpha-beta-depleted transplantation in children. TCRdb passed the PCR reads through MiXCR, listing each CDR3 protein once. The data contain almost 250,000 distinct CDR3 sequences, under 30% of them seen just once; the ten biggest clones take up about 2.6%. This specimen was PBMCs, taken before TCRalphabeta/CD19-depleted stem cell transplant. The receptors were gathered from a girl aged 2 to 9 with Fanconi anemia, due to receive a stem cell transplant. Each CDR3 is given with its conserved first and last residue. D genes are given only for firm matches. Clone size is stated in some rows and not others, as once, few, many or a class when expanded.

D: -; V: TRBV5-1; size: -; J: TRBJ1-1; DNA: TGCGCCAGCAGCCAACAGATGAACACTGAAGCTTTCTTT; CDR3: CASSQQMNTEAFF
D: -; V: TRBV28; size: few; J: TRBJ1-6; DNA: TGTGCCAGCAGCCAAATGGGGGGGATCGGATCACCCCTCCACTTT; CDR3: CASSQMGGIGSPLHF
D: -; V: TRBV7-3; size: -; J: TRBJ2-1; DNA: TGTGCCAGCAGCTTAATGGGGGGTTCCTACAATGAGCAGTTCTTC; CDR3: CASSLMGGSYNEQFF
D: TRBD2; V: TRBV12-3/TRBV12-4; size: -; J: TRBJ2-1; DNA: TGTGCCAGCAGTCCCACGCTAGCGGGCCACAATGAGCAGTTCTTC; CDR3: CASSPTLAGHNEQFF
D: -; V: TRBV25-1; size: many; J: TRBJ2-3; DNA: TGTGCCAGCAGCCTAGGACGGGCAGATACGCAGTATTTT; CDR3: CASSLGRADTQYF
D: TRBD2; V: TRBV5-1; size: many; J: TRBJ2-7; DNA: TGCGCCAGCAGCTTGGGCGGGACTAGCGGATACGAGCAGTACTTC; CDR3: CASSLGGTSGYEQYF
D: TRBD2; V: TRBV11-2; size: many; J: TRBJ2-5; DNA: TGTGCCAGCAGCTTAGATCCGCGGGGGGCGGAGACCCAGTACTTC; CDR3: CASSLDPRGAETQYF
D: -; V: TRBV5-1; size: many; J: TRBJ1-4; DNA: TGCGCCAGCAGCCCCGGACCCGACCCTAATGAAAAACTGTTTTTT; CDR3: CASSPGPDPNEKLFF
D: -; V: TRBV28; size: many; J: TRBJ2-5; DNA: TGTGCCAGCAGATTAGAAGAGACCCAGTACTTC; CDR3: CASRLEETQYF
D: -; V: TRBV2; size: few; J: TRBJ2-1; DNA: TGTGCCAGCAAATGGGAACTAGATCCGTACAATGAGCAGTTCTTC; CDR3: CASKWELDPYNEQFF
D: -; V: TRBV12-3/TRBV12-4; size: -; J: TRBJ2-3; DNA: TGTGCCAGCAGTTTTATCGTAGATACGCAGTATTTT; CDR3: CASSFIVDTQYF
D: -; V: TRBV7-3; size: -; J: TRBJ1-6; DNA: TGTGCCAGCAGCTTAACGGGATATGACAATTCACCCCTCCATTTT; CDR3: CASSLTGYDNSPLHF
D: -; V: TRBV24-1; size: -; J: TRBJ2-5; DNA: TGTGCCACCCTGAGCGCCCACAAGGGTCGTTTCACACAAGAGACCCAGTACTTC; CDR3: CATLSAHKGRFTQETQYF
D: -; V: TRBV12-3/TRBV12-4; size: many; J: TRBJ1-5; DNA: TGTGCCAGCAGTTTAGCCCGGCCGTATAGCAATCAGCCCCAGCATTTT; CDR3: CASSLARPYSNQPQHF
D: -; V: TRBV12-3/TRBV12-4; size: many; J: TRBJ1-1; DNA: TGTGCCAGCAGTCCCCGACAGGCCGGCAGCACTGAAGCTTTCTTT; CDR3: CASSPRQAGSTEAFF
D: -; V: TRBV7-2; size: -; J: TRBJ2-3; DNA: TGTGCCAGCAGCTCCCGGCGGTCTTTCACAGATACGCAGTATTTT; CDR3: CASSSRRSFTDTQYF
D: -; V: TRBV20-1; size: many; J: TRBJ2-3; DNA: TGCAGTGCTAGTAAGGGCCTGGGGTCAGATACGCAGTATTTT; CDR3: CSASKGLGSDTQYF
D: -; V: TRBV20-1; size: -; J: TRBJ2-7; DNA: TGCAGTGCTGTGGGACTGTCCTACGAGCAGTACTTC; CDR3: CSAVGLSYEQYF
D: -; V: TRBV10-3; size: many; J: TRBJ1-5; DNA: TGTGCCATCAGTGCACAGCGTAGCAATCAGCCCCAGCATTTT; CDR3: CAISAQRSNQPQHF
D: -; V: TRBV7-3; size: -; J: TRBJ2-5; DNA: TGTGCCAGCAGCTTATTCAGTCGAGGGGAGACCCAGTACTTC; CDR3: CASSLFSRGETQYF
D: TRBD2; V: TRBV27; size: many; J: TRBJ2-3; DNA: TGTGCCAGTGGAGCGGGGGGGCAGGCAGATACGCAGTATTTT; CDR3: CASGAGGQADTQYF
D: TRBD2; V: TRBV9; size: -; J: TRBJ2-2; DNA: TGTGCCAGCAGCGGGACTAGCACGAACACCGGGGAGCTGTTTTTT; CDR3: CASSGTSTNTGELFF
D: TRBD2; V: TRBV24-1; size: many; J: TRBJ2-1; DNA: TGTGCCACCACCCATAGCGGGAGGGGGAATGAGCAGTTCTTC; CDR3: CATTHSGRGNEQFF
D: -; V: TRBV5-1; size: few; J: TRBJ2-7; DNA: TGCGCCAGCAGCTACCCGGGACTCGGCTCCTACGAGCAGTACTTC; CDR3: CASSYPGLGSYEQYF
D: -; V: TRBV12-3/TRBV12-4; size: many; J: TRBJ2-3; DNA: TGTGCCAGCAGTTTTCTGGGACAACTGCAGTATTTT; CDR3: CASSFLGQLQYF
D: -; V: TRBV4-1; size: -; J: TRBJ1-1; DNA: TGCGCCAGCAGCCAAGAACTCGCTGGCGGACAGCCCACTGAAGCTTTCTTT; CDR3: CASSQELAGGQPTEAFF
D: -; V: TRBV13; size: -; J: TRBJ2-7; DNA: TGTGCCAGCAGCCCAAATGCCAGGAACGAGCAGTACTTC; CDR3: CASSPNARNEQYF
D: TRBD2; V: TRBV10-3; size: -; J: TRBJ2-5; DNA: TGTGCCATCAGTCCCCACCGGGAGGGCCTTAGAGAGACCCAGTACTTC; CDR3: CAISPHREGLRETQYF
D: TRBD2; V: TRBV7-3; size: -; J: TRBJ2-1; DNA: TGTGCCAGCAGCTTATGGCCAGCGGGGAGTAAGGGGAATGAGCAGTTCTTC; CDR3: CASSLWPAGSKGNEQFF
D: TRBD1; V: TRBV27; size: many; J: TRBJ1-6; DNA: TGTGCCAGCAGTTTAGGGGGACAGGGGTCGAATTCACCCCTCCACTTT; CDR3: CASSLGGQGSNSPLHF
D: -; V: TRBV2; size: many; J: TRBJ2-7; DNA: TGTGCCACAGACACTCTCTACGAGCAGTACTTC; CDR3: CATDTLYEQYF
D: -; V: TRBV28; size: few; J: TRBJ2-5; DNA: TGTGCCAGCAGGTTAACTAGGGTCGAGACCCAGTACTTC; CDR3: CASRLTRVETQYF
D: -; V: TRBV2; size: -; J: TRBJ2-7; DNA: TGTGCCAGCATCCGCAAGGACACCAGCTCCTACGAGCAGTACTTC; CDR3: CASIRKDTSSYEQYF
D: -; V: TRBV29-1; size: -; J: TRBJ1-2; DNA: TGCAGCGTTGAGAAGGGCCATAACTATGGCTACACCTTC; CDR3: CSVEKGHNYGYTF
D: TRBD1; V: TRBV29-1; size: -; J: TRBJ2-7; DNA: TGCAGCGTTGGGACAGGGGGTACCTACGAGCAGTACTTC; CDR3: CSVGTGGTYEQYF